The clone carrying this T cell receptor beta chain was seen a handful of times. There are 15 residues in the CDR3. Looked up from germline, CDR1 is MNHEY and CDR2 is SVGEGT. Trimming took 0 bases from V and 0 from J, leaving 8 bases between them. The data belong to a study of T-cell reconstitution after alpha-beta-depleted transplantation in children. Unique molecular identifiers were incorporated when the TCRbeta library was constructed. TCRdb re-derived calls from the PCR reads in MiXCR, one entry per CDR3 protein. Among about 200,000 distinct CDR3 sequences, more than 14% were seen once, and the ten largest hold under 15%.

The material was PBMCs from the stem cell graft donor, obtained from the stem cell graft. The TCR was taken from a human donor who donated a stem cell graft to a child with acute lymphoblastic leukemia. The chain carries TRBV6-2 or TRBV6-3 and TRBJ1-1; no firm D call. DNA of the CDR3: TGTGCCAGCAGTTACTCCGGCACCATGAACACTGAAGCTTTCTTT. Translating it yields CASSYSGTMNTEAFF.